This T cell receptor (beta chain) came from a study of T cell responses to AZD1222 COVID-19 vaccine. Sequencing used immunoSEQ multiplex PCR; TCRdb keeps in-frame clones, though not all of them. The data show 180,000 or so clones, over 90% seen once. Comment on this clone: No antigen is known for it.

Whole-study findings and limits: Among the donors, most were white British and more were female, and clonal diversity was possibly underestimated. In the spike-specific TCR repertoire, nearly half reportedly target unmutated variant regions. Just 5 or 6 AZD1222 recipients tested seropositive at baseline.

The CDR3 spans 13 residues. The ends were cut back, 3 bases at V and 9 bases at J, with 12 bases in the middle. The germline V gene has CDR1 SEHNR and CDR2 FQNEAQ (reference sequence). The chain uses TRBV7-9 and TRBJ1-5; the D is unclear. This specimen was peripheral blood, taken on day 0 of AZD1222 vaccination. This receptor was taken from an adult in good health. CDR3 nucleotides: TGTGCCAGCAGCTTGGTTGACAACGGGCCCCAGCATTTT. Translating gives CASSLVDNGPQHF.